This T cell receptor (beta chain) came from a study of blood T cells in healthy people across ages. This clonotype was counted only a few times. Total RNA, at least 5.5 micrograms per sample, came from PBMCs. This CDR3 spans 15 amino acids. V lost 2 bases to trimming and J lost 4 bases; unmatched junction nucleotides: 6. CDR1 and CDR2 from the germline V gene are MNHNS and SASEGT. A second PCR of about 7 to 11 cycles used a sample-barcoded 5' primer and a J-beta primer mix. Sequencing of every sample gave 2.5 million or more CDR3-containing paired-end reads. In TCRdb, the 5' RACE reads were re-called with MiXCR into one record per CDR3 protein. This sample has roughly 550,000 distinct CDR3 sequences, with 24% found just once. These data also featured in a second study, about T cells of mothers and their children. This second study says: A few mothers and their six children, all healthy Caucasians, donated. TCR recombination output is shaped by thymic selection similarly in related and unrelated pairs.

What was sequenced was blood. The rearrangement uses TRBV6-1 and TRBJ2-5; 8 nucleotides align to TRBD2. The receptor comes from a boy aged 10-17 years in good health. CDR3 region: CASSENPGGGETQYF. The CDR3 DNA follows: TGTGCCAGCAGTGAAAACCCGGGGGGGGGAGAGACCCAGTACTTC.